This T cell receptor beta chain was identified during a study of CD8 T cells in ankylosing spondylitis. Study conclusions and caveats: Earlier reports found some motif variants in synovial fluid and blood in reactive arthritis. A TCR beta motif of several highly homologous variants appeared characteristic of ankylosing spondylitis blood. Clones that were linked to disease were CD8+ and were relatively rare in peripheral blood.

The CDR3 totals 18 residues. Germline CDR1 reads MNHEY; CDR2 reads SVGEGT. Germline trimming cut 0 bases from V and 7 bases from J; bases unmatched to any gene: 8. To note about this clonotype: Its specificity is unknown.

TCRdb reanalysed the 5' RACE reads using MiXCR and keeps one entry per CDR3 protein. The sample carries over 110,000 distinct CDR3 sequences, more than 7% recorded once. Input material: synovial fluid, either unsorted or a sorted T cell fraction (not recorded which). This receptor was taken from a male donor with ankylosing spondylitis. The V and J genes are TRBV6-2 or TRBV6-3 and TRBJ2-1; 14 bases match TRBD2. CDR3 coding DNA: TGTGCCAGCAGTTACTCCTATAGGACTAGCGGGAGGTTAAATGAGCAGTTCTTC. As protein: CASSYSYRTSGRLNEQFF.